This T cell receptor (beta chain) was sequenced during a study of post-analysis software for immune sequencing data (dated by TCRdb to the mid-2010s). About the full investigation: Recorded disease courses included relapsing-remitting, secondary progressive and progressive-relapsing multiple sclerosis, with some patients lacking subtype annotation. The patient repertoires were set against around ten previously published healthy control repertoires from donors whose ages ranged from 6 to 25 years. A subset of samples was prepared in parallel using single-end sample barcoding, then pooled and co-amplified after Illumina adapter ligation.

With respect to this clonotype: The target of this receptor is not known. No base qualities exist here, and no much larger clone lies one base off it.

Results the study describes overall, beyond this receptor: Compared with controls, multiple sclerosis patients had significantly lower normalized Chao1 diversity, a finding suggesting substantial peripheral T-cell clonal expansion. When samples were clustered directly using the F measure, samples prepared in the same batch co-clustered strongly, which prompted a batch-effect correction. The control group was slightly older than the multiple sclerosis patient group. About 5 TRBV segments, including TRBV5-6, TRBV5-1 and TRBV20-1, were significantly more frequent in patients than controls.

To demonstrate the VDJtools post-analysis software, TCR beta repertoires were profiled from the peripheral blood of 13 young patients with multiple sclerosis. The multiple sclerosis patients were children and adolescents between 6 and 15 years of age. At the junction V is shortened by 8 bases and J by 5 bases, with 13 bases in between. Including cysteine and phenylalanine, the CDR3 has 12 amino acids. Just CDR3 DNA is preserved here, 36 bases in frame from base 1. The germline V gene (reference sequence) provides CDR1 DFQATT and CDR2 SNEGSKA. Libraries were made using PCR. TCRdb names Illumina HiSeq 2500 as the instrument used. To reduce PCR and sequencing biases, unique molecular identifiers were built into the TCR beta cDNA libraries. Roughly 500,000 cDNA molecules were obtained for every 1 to 10 million input T cells, so each molecule roughly corresponded to one T cell. The patient libraries were prepared and sequenced with the same protocol used for the earlier healthy control dataset. Samples belonging to the same batch were prepared together, multiplexed and sequenced on a shared HiSeq lane. The study's own analysis went as follows. Raw barcoded reads were processed with MIGEC, and single-read molecular identifier groups were discarded before consensus assembly and CDR3 extraction. VDJtools was used for post-analysis of the clonotype tables, and diversity was normalized by down-sampling every dataset to the size of the smallest sample. Repertoire overlap clustering matched CDR3 amino acid but not nucleotide sequences to correct batch-related cross-sample contamination. TCRdb's own reprocessing of the public reads used fastp at Q25 and MiXCR and kept productive beta chains. Each entry merges the rows of one CDR3 protein and shows their most common DNA and genes. These V and J calls rely on TCRdb rather than the paper's analysis. Present in this sample are a few hundred thousand distinct CDR3 sequences, 30% to 40% of which were seen just once. The ten largest account for 6.5% to 8% of the sample.

The source material was blood. This sequence uses TRBV20-1 and TRBJ1-5, with the D gene uncertain. The receptor's source is a girl aged 2 to 10 with multiple sclerosis. DNA sequence: TGCAGTACCTTAGGAGGAGATCAGCCCCAGCATTTT. The resulting protein is CSTLGGDQPQHF.